The clone carrying this TCR beta chain was recorded a few times. Its antigen remains unidentified. In the same sample, other DNA sequences code for this CDR3. The source of the sample is a study of shared clonotypes between healthy human individuals. Study context: Sampling drew on donors who were a couple of women and a few men aged 18 to 49. Overall study results and limits: Rarefaction analysis demonstrated incomplete sorted-subset sequencing notwithstanding large depth.

Genomic DNA from each subset was divided evenly over several immunoSEQ plates. Measured with immunoSEQ multiplex PCR; TCRdb has only the in-frame clones, and not every one. The sample includes 2 million to 3 million clones, more than 90% of them seen just once. The V and J ends lost 0 bases and 1 base respectively, with 6 bases between them. Germline V lookup: CDR1 ENHRY, CDR2 SYGVKD. The CDR3 length is 15 residues. This TCR was recovered from a man aged 18 to 35 in good health. Sequencing used naive CD4+ T cells sorted from blood. Subset meaning: CD45RA+ positively selected. This rearrangement joins TRBV10-3 to TRBJ1-4; weak D call: TRBD1 (5 bases). For the CDR3, the DNA is TGTGCCATCAGTGAGTCGGGGGGAACTAATGAAAAACTGTTTTTT. It yields the protein CAISESGGTNEKLFF.